The source of this TCR beta chain is a study of shared clonotypes between healthy human individuals. The overall study: CD4 naive cells filled three plates per donor, CD4 memory three, CD8 naive two and CD8 memory one. Findings and caveats of the study: Relative to memory subsets, naive subsets generally showed larger estimated richness.

The table came from immunoSEQ multiplex PCR; TCRdb's copy has only in-frame clones and leaves some out. There are fewer than 3 million clones in the sample; roughly 92% occur only once, and approximately 0.41% lies in the top ten. Everyone who donated was a Caucasian adult who lived in Nashville, Tennessee. A remark on this clone: Antigen: not known.

The CDR3 sequence is 17 residues long. The germline gives CDR1 SGHRS, CDR2 YFSETQ. Trimming stripped 4 bases from V and 0 bases from J, with 18 bases between. This sequence originates from a man aged 18 to 29 in good health. Some clones in this sample may be carry-over from other donors' samples. Sequenced sample: naive CD4+ T cells from PBMCs. The sample's subset: CD45RA+ positively selected. The rearrangement uses TRBV5-1 and TRBJ2-3, with D tentatively TRBD2 (5 bases). CDR3 bases: TGCGCCAGCAGCCCACCCCCGGCGGGCCCAAGCACAGATACGCAGTATTTT. This codes for CASSPPPAGPSTDTQYF.